This T cell receptor beta chain was observed in a study of T cells in Graves' hyperthyroidism and ophthalmopathy. Exclusion of a patient resulted from uncontrolled infection, other autoimmune disease, pregnancy or lactation. Diagnosis relied on clinical symptoms, serum thyroxine and TRAb, thyroid ultrasound and orbital computed tomography. Trimming took 5 bases from V and 1 from J; bases not matched to a gene: 6. Germline V gene sequence: CDR1 DFQATT, CDR2 SNEGSKA (reference sequence). The length of the CDR3 is 14 residues. Amplified regions were TCR beta CDR3 sequences from RNA transcripts. HTBI primers drove first-round RT-PCR of the TCR CDR3. TCRdb redid the calling of the multiplex PCR reads with MiXCR, one entry per CDR3 protein. The sample shows more than 500,000 distinct CDR3 sequences, around 50% of them seen only once. This clonotype was counted at least ten times.

The sample was peripheral blood or thyroid tissue (not recorded which). This chain connects TRBV20-1 to TRBJ1-2, with 8 bases that match TRBD1. The receptor was isolated from an adult woman with Graves' disease, either hyperthyroidism or ophthalmopathy (not recorded which). CDR3 sequence: CSASSGGGNYGYTF. The CDR3 nucleotides are TGCAGTGCTTCCTCAGGGGGCGGTAACTATGGCTACACCTTC.